This TCR beta chain emerged from a study of graft-versus-host responses after intestinal transplantation. Study context: Anti-thymocyte globulin induction was given to all recipients, followed by tacrolimus and steroids for around three years. Study-wide results and limits: Graft-versus-host to host-versus-graft clonal ratios in allografts were high in patients with graft-donor T cell macrochimerism.

There were 200,000 CFSE-labeled responder cells plated together with 200,000 irradiated, violet-dye-labeled stimulator cells. In this sample, this clone turned up a few times. Here immunoSEQ multiplex PCR was the method, and the copy in TCRdb shows in-frame clones only, minus some. The sample includes 9,500 to 15,000 clones, 35% of them seen just once. The specimen comprised alloreactive CD8+ T cells from a mixed lymphocyte reaction culture, sampled before intestinal transplant. Subset noted: CFSE-low proliferating T cells sorted from roughly six-day pre-transplant mixed lymphocyte reaction (GvH or HvG direction). The receptor comes from a human patient who received an intestinal transplant.

The CDR3 DNA reads TGTGCCAGCAGTCCCGGACAGGGGGTTCAGCCCCAGCATTTT. Translating gives CASSPGQGVQPQHF. The chain couples TRBV6-1 to TRBJ1-5; TRBD1 matches at 10 bases. J was trimmed by 6 bases and V by 5 bases; bases with no gene match: 4. Germline V gene data show CDR1 as MNHNS and CDR2 as SASEGT. CDR3 size: 14 residues.